The 28 T cell receptor beta chains below were found in one sample sequenced in a study of cytomegalovirus exposure and HLA in healthy donors. Method: immunoSEQ multiplex PCR; TCRdb's copy keeps in-frame clones and lacks some. This table has about 330,000 clones, about 85% appearing once. The sequenced sample was PBMCs. Every receptor here comes from a young woman in good health and CMV-seropositive.

The J gene is TRBJ2-7, the V gene TRBV5-1; no clear D gene. This CDR3 region has 16 residues. V was trimmed by 0 bases and J by 2 bases, leaving 15 bases between them. The germline CDR1 and CDR2 sequences are SGHRS and YFSETQ. The CDR3 DNA reads TGCGCCAGCAGCTTGGGGCTATCTCGGGTTACCTACGAGCAGTACTTC. It encodes CASSLGLSRVTYEQYF.

The chain recombines TRBV6-4 with TRBJ1-1; maybe TRBD1 (6 bases). CDR3 length equals 13 residues. V lost 4 bases, J lost 5 bases, and 11 bases lay in between. In germline, CDR1 is MRHNA, CDR2 SNTAGT. The CDR3 DNA follows: TGTGCCAGCAGTGCCCGAACAGGGACTGAAGCTTTCTTT. This codes for CASSARTGTEAFF.

The gene calls are TRBV30 and TRBJ1-5; D perhaps matches TRBD1 (5 bases). Germline V gene sequence: CDR1 GTSNPN, CDR2 SVGIG (reference sequence). V was trimmed by 0 bases and J by 2 bases, leaving 8 bases between them. The CDR3 length is 14 residues. The CDR3: CAWSVSRGNQPQHF. The CDR3 bases are TGTGCCTGGAGTGTAAGCAGGGGCAATCAGCCCCAGCATTTT.

The chain employs TRBV4-1 and TRBJ1-1, with D maybe TRBD1 (5 bases). The germline gives CDR1 MGHRA, CDR2 YSYEKL. V lost 2 bases, J lost 5 bases, and 12 bases lay in between. The length of the CDR3 is 14 residues. This CDR3 reads CASSQLRGGTEAFF. The CDR3 region has the DNA TGCGCCAGCAGCCAACTTCGGGGGGGGACTGAAGCTTTCTTT.

The rearrangement joins TRBV5-1 to TRBJ2-3; 9 bases map to TRBD1. Germline trimming cut 3 bases from V and 5 bases from J; bases unmatched to any gene: 10. This CDR3 is built from 16 residues. CDR1 is SGHRS and CDR2 is YFSETQ in the germline V gene. In DNA form, the CDR3 reads TGCGCCAGCAGCTCAGTTACAGGGGGCTTTGAAGATACGCAGTATTTT. Translated: CASSSVTGGFEDTQYF.

The chain recombines TRBV30 with TRBJ2-2; D is unresolved. Germline CDR1 and CDR2: GTSNPN and SVGIG (reference sequence). There are 14 residues in the CDR3. V lost 3 bases to trimming and J lost 2 bases, with 10 bases between them. CDR3 DNA sequence: TGTGCCTGGAGGAAGGGTTCCAACACCGGGGAGCTGTTTTTT. The encoded protein is CAWRKGSNTGELFF.

The chain links TRBV15 to TRBJ1-2; 10 bases line up with TRBD1. The germline V gene has CDR1 LNHNV and CDR2 YYDKDF (reference sequence). The CDR3 covers 16 residues. Trimming at V came to 2 bases and at J to 8 bases, leaving 11 bases not matched to a gene. DNA of the CDR3: TGTGCCACCAGCAGAACCGGGACAGGGGAAAGGAGCGGCTACACCTTC. It translates to CATSRTGTGERSGYTF.

V gene TRBV5-1 combines with J gene TRBJ2-5; TRBD1 is a possible D gene (6 bases). Germline values: CDR1 SGHRS, CDR2 YFSETQ. V was shortened by 1 base and J by 1 base, with 11 bases between the two germline ends. This CDR3 is 15 amino acids long. Here the CDR3 reads CASSLFGQSQETQYF. For the CDR3, the DNA is TGCGCCAGCAGCTTGTTTGGACAGTCCCAAGAGACCCAGTACTTC.

V and J are TRBV7-3 and TRBJ2-5, with 9 bases aligning to TRBD1. V gave up 5 bases and J gave up 1 base; unmatched junction bases: 5. The CDR3 runs to 15 residues. From germline, CDR1 is SGHTA and CDR2 FQGTGA. The CDR3 protein is CASSRTGAIQETQYF. The CDR3 DNA reads as TGTGCCAGCAGCCGGACAGGGGCGATCCAAGAGACCCAGTACTTC.

The V gene is TRBV27, the J gene TRBJ2-6, with 8 bases that match TRBD1. The CDR3 runs to 17 residues. Germline-derived CDR1 and CDR2 are MNHEY and SMNVEV (reference sequence). Trimming took 5 bases from V and 0 from J; bases not matched to a gene: 6. CDR3 loop: CASSPDRAPSGANVLTF. The CDR3 nucleotides are TGTGCCAGCAGTCCGGACAGGGCCCCCTCTGGGGCCAACGTCCTGACTTTC.

This clone was picked up a small number of times. The V gene is TRBV5-1, the J gene TRBJ1-1; a weak D match, TRBD1 (5 bases). Germline CDR1 is SGHRS and CDR2 is YFSETQ. V lost 0 bases to trimming and J lost 6 bases, with 9 bases between them. The CDR3 consists of 13 residues. The CDR3 spells CASSLGREAEAFF. The CDR3 DNA sequence: TGCGCCAGCAGCTTGGGCAGGGAGGCTGAAGCTTTCTTT.

Turning to this clone: In the same sample, other DNA sequences code for this CDR3. J is TRBJ2-7 and V is TRBV5-6; weak D call: TRBD1 (6 bases). Germline CDR1 reads SGHDT; CDR2 reads YYEEEE. V was clipped by 5 bases and J by 1 base, with 10 bases between them. CDR3 length: 13 amino acids. In DNA form, the CDR3 reads TGTGCCAGCAGTTCCGGGACATCCTACGAGCAGTACTTC. It encodes CASSSGTSYEQYF.

The table lists this clone with a few counts. CDR3 nucleotide sequence: TGTGCCAGCAGTGAGGTGGCCACAGATACGCAGTATTTT. It yields the protein CASSEVATDTQYF. This chain links TRBV6-4 with TRBJ2-3; unclear D gene. V lost 3 bases, J lost 2 bases, and 6 bases lay in between. From germline, CDR1 is MRHNA and CDR2 SNTAGT. CDR3 length equals 13 residues.

Here the CDR3 reads CASSPWGQAASGANVLTF. DNA of the CDR3: TGTGCCAGCAGCCCCTGGGGACAGGCTGCCTCTGGGGCCAACGTCCTGACTTTC. The rearrangement links TRBV5-4 to TRBJ2-6, with 8 bases matching TRBD1. Germline CDR1 reads SGHNT; CDR2 reads YYREEE (reference sequence). The CDR3 sequence is 18 residues long. V lost 4 bases to trimming and J lost 0 bases; unmatched junction nucleotides: 9.

The chain has TRBV19 and TRBJ2-7; 7 positions agree with TRBD1. The CDR3 consists of 14 residues. The ends lost 4 bases at V and 3 bases at J; junction bases unmatched: 6. Germline CDR1 is LNHDA and CDR2 is SQIVND (reference sequence). CDR3 protein: CASSTTGAGYEQYF. In nucleotides, the CDR3 is TGTGCCAGTAGTACAACAGGGGCCGGCTACGAGCAGTACTTC.

J is TRBJ2-1 and V is TRBV27; D remains ambiguous. Between the trimmed V and J ends, which lost 1 base and 4 bases, there was a span of 8 bases. This CDR3 is 14 amino acids long. Germline values: CDR1 MNHEY, CDR2 SMNVEV (reference sequence). The CDR3 sequence is CASSLLLGYNEQFF. The DNA of the CDR3 is TGTGCCAGCAGTTTATTATTGGGGTACAATGAGCAGTTCTTC.

CDR3 amino acids: CASSSGQGPQETQYF. DNA for the CDR3: TGTGCCAGCAGCTCGGGACAGGGCCCACAAGAGACCCAGTACTTC. V is TRBV7-8 and J is TRBJ2-5; 9 bases match TRBD1. The germline CDR1 and CDR2 sequences are SGHVS and FQNEAQ. The CDR3 consists of 15 residues. J gave up 2 bases and V 4 bases, and 5 bases lay outside the gene matches.

The chain recombines TRBV6-6 with TRBJ1-1; D not certain. The V gene's germline CDR1 is MNHNY and CDR2 SVGAGI (reference sequence). V dropped 7 bases and J dropped 4 bases, with 7 bases sitting between them. The CDR3 is made up of 11 amino acids. CDR3 sequence reads: CASTIGTEAFF. CDR3 bases: TGTGCCAGCACCATAGGCACTGAAGCTTTCTTT.

This chain uses TRBV9 with TRBJ1-5, with D hard to call. This CDR3 is built from 13 residues. Germline CDR1 and CDR2: SGDLS and YYNGEE. Between the trimmed V and J ends, which lost 0 bases and 5 bases, there was a span of 6 bases. The CDR3 protein is CASSVATDQPQHF. In DNA, the CDR3 is TGTGCCAGCAGCGTAGCCACAGATCAGCCCCAGCATTTT.

The rearrangement uses TRBV7-3 and TRBJ2-3, with D perhaps TRBD2 (6 bases). Trimming cost V 4 bases and J 0 bases, with 11 bases left between them. The CDR3 has 15 residues. Germline V gene data show CDR1 as SGHTA and CDR2 as FQGTGA. DNA of the CDR3: TGTGCCAGCAGCTCCAGTGGAGGGAGCACAGATACGCAGTATTTT. The encoded protein is CASSSSGGSTDTQYF. Supplemented by reference TRBV7-3 and TRBJ2-3, the full variable domain reads GAGVSQTPSNKVTEKGKYVELRCDPISGHTALYWYRQSLGQGPEFLIYFQGTGAADDSGLPNDRFFAVRPEGSVSTLKIQRTERGDSAVYLCASSSSGGSTDTQYFGPGTRLTVL.

V and J are TRBV30 and TRBJ2-5, with D maybe TRBD2 (5 bases). This CDR3 has 12 amino acids. V dropped 5 bases and J dropped 1 base, with 8 bases sitting between them. Germline V gives CDR1 GTSNPN, CDR2 SVGIG (reference sequence). CDR3 sequence reads: CAWEGVQETQYF. CDR3 in DNA: TGTGCCTGGGAGGGAGTCCAAGAGACCCAGTACTTC.

This clone was recorded once. The sample contains more than one DNA sequence encoding this CDR3. V usage is TRBV6-5 and J usage is TRBJ2-7; D may be TRBD2 (5 bases). The CDR3 spans 14 residues. Germline V gives CDR1 MNHEY, CDR2 SVGAGI. Trimming took 0 bases from V and 2 from J, leaving 8 bases between them. The CDR3 is CASSYSGSPYEQYF. The CDR3 region has the DNA TGTGCCAGCAGTTACTCAGGGAGCCCCTACGAGCAGTACTTC.

V gene TRBV30 combines with J gene TRBJ2-2; the match to TRBD2 covers 7 bases. CDR1 and CDR2 (germline): GTSNPN, SVGIG (reference sequence). The CDR3 consists of 14 residues. V trimming: 1 base; J trimming: 5 bases; junction bases outside the gene matches: 4. Written as DNA, the CDR3 is TGTGCCTGGAGTGATAGCGGGCCGACCGGGGAGCTGTTTTTT. Its translation is CAWSDSGPTGELFF.

Only one count was recorded for this clone. The chain is built from TRBV5-5 and TRBJ2-1; D remains unclear. V lost 5 bases and J lost 9, with 9 bases in between. CDR3 length: 11 residues. The germline V gene encodes CDR1 SGHKS and CDR2 YYEKEE (reference sequence). The DNA of the CDR3 is TGTGCCAGCAGTTCGACTCTTGAGCAGTTCTTC. This translates into CASSSTLEQFF. The entire variable domain, with the rest obtained from reference TRBV5-5 and TRBJ2-1, is as follows: DAGVTQSPTHLIKTRGQQVTLRCSPISGHKSVSWYQQVLGQGPQFIFQYYEKEERGRGNFPDRFSARQFPNYSSELNVNALLLGDSALYLCASSSTLEQFFGPGTRLTVL.

The chain uses TRBV5-1 and TRBJ2-7; D may correspond to TRBD1 or TRBD2 (5 bases each). The ends were cut back, 5 bases at V and 0 bases at J, with 15 bases in the middle. The CDR3 runs 15 residues. Germline-derived CDR1 and CDR2 are SGHRS and YFSETQ. Here the CDR3 DNA reads TGCGCCAGCAGAAAAGGGGAGCTAAGCTCCTACGAGCAGTACTTC. Translating it yields CASRKGELSSYEQYF. Complete variable domain (other parts from reference TRBV5-1 and TRBJ2-7): KAGVTQTPRYLIKTRGQQVTLSCSPISGHRSVSWYQQTPGQGLQFLFEYFSETQRNKGNFPGRFSGRQFSNSRSEMNVSTLELGDSALYLCASRKGELSSYEQYFGPGTRLTVT.

This chain connects TRBV7-3 to TRBJ2-2; TRBD2 aligns across 10 bases. Germline loops: CDR1 SGHTA, CDR2 FQGTGA. Unmatched junction bases numbered 3, after V lost 5 bases and J lost 3 bases. The CDR3 contains 15 residues. DNA for the CDR3: TGTGCCAGCAGCGTCCTAGCGGGAGACACCGGGGAGCTGTTTTTT. Translating gives CASSVLAGDTGELFF.

The chain is built from TRBV28 and TRBJ2-7, with D perhaps TRBD2 (7 bases). This CDR3 contains 16 residues. V was cut by 6 bases and J by 6 bases, with 24 bases left in between. Germline V gene lookup returns CDR1 MDHEN and CDR2 SYDVKM. The chain's CDR3 is CASRPGARGGYLEQYF. The CDR3, as DNA: TGTGCCAGCAGACCCGGGGCGAGGGGGGGCTACCTCGAGCAGTACTTC.

The genes are TRBV19 and TRBJ1-2, with TRBD1 identical over 8 bases. Germline V gene lookup returns CDR1 LNHDA and CDR2 SQIVND (reference sequence). The CDR3 runs 15 residues. Germline trimming cut 5 bases from V and 8 bases from J; bases unmatched to any gene: 13. The CDR3, as DNA: TGTGCCAGTAGTCGCGGGACAGGCGGCTTAGGAGGCTACACCTTC. Translation: CASSRGTGGLGGYTF. The whole variable domain, filled in from reference TRBV19 and TRBJ1-2, reads DGGITQSPKYLFRKEGQNVTLSCEQNLNHDAMYWYRQDPGQGLRLIYYSQIVNDFQKGDIAEGYSVSREKKESFPLTVTSAQKNPTAFYLCASSRGTGGLGGYTFGSGTRLTVV.